This T cell receptor beta chain was captured in a study of graft-versus-host responses after intestinal transplantation. Germline V gene data show CDR1 as MGHRA and CDR2 as YSYEKL. There are 15 residues in the CDR3. V dropped 0 bases and J dropped 3 bases, with 9 bases sitting between them. The method was immunoSEQ multiplex PCR; TCRdb's version includes in-frame clones alone and lacks a portion of them. The sample consists of about 60,000 clones, around 86% of them appearing once. Lymphocytes from graft epithelium and lamina propria were isolated. Sample: ileum tissue, taken less than 400 days after transplant. The clonotype comes from a human patient who received an intestinal transplant, so some T cells may come from the graft donor. The J gene is TRBJ1-5, the V gene TRBV4-1; D is unclear. The CDR3 DNA follows: TGCGCCAGCAGCCAAGATCGCGGGATCAATCAGCCCCAGCATTTT. This codes for CASSQDRGINQPQHF.